These T cell receptor beta chains were read from a single sample in a study of identifying expanded T cells in peripheral blood. Profiled with immunoSEQ multiplex PCR; TCRdb holds only in-frame clones, not every one. This sample carries about 52,000 clones, 65% to 90% of them seen once, and the ten largest clones take around 13%. The sample was blood. The receptors come from a person aged 18 to 75 in good health. Both conserved end residues are part of each CDR3. A D gene is named only where the DNA matches it firmly. Some rows mark clone size as missing; the rest say once, few, many or name a class of expanded clone.

d_call	v_call	clone_size	j_call	cdr3_aa	cdr3_nt
NA	TRBV5-4	NA	TRBJ1-4	CASSDQNNEKLFF	TGTGCCAGCAGCGATCAGAATAATGAAAAACTGTTTTTT
NA	TRBV9	NA	TRBJ2-5	CASSGGVSQETQYF	TGTGCCAGCAGCGGAGGAGTCAGCCAAGAGACCCAGTACTTC
TRBD1	TRBV11-3	NA	TRBJ2-1	CASSLEDRGHGEQFF	TGTGCCAGCAGCTTAGAGGACAGGGGGCACGGGGAGCAGTTCTTC
NA	TRBV2	NA	TRBJ1-1	CASSPRWDTEAFF	TGTGCCAGCAGTCCCCGATGGGACACTGAAGCTTTCTTT
TRBD2	TRBV5-1	few	TRBJ2-1	CASSQFPSGGSANEQFF	TGCGCCAGCAGCCAGTTCCCTAGCGGGGGTTCGGCCAATGAGCAGTTCTTC
NA	TRBV11-3	NA	TRBJ2-1	CASSAPGDYNEQFF	TGTGCCAGCAGCGCCCCGGGGGACTACAATGAGCAGTTCTTC
NA	TRBV14	NA	TRBJ2-1	CASSPQLIGSEQFF	TGTGCCAGCAGCCCACAGTTAATCGGCAGTGAGCAGTTCTTC
NA	TRBV30	NA	TRBJ1-1	CAWSLGIRRAEAFF	TGTGCCTGGAGTCTGGGGATTAGAAGGGCTGAAGCTTTCTTT
NA	TRBV11-2	NA	TRBJ2-7	CASSPLVSGFYEQYF	TGTGCCAGCAGCCCCTTGGTCTCAGGGTTCTACGAGCAGTACTTC
TRBD2	TRBV18	NA	TRBJ2-3	CASSPVGGGVTDTQYF	TGTGCCAGCTCACCAGTCGGCGGGGGGGTCACAGATACGCAGTATTTT
NA	TRBV6-5	NA	TRBJ1-2	CASSSRRGYTF	TGTGCCAGCAGTTCACGTCGTGGCTACACCTTC
TRBD1	TRBV19	medium-sized	TRBJ1-2	CASGGQRGGYTF	TGTGCCAGTGGGGGACAGAGGGGTGGCTACACCTTC
NA	TRBV6-5	NA	TRBJ1-2	CASSYSISGAAGYTF	TGTGCCAGCAGTTACTCGATTTCGGGGGCAGCTGGCTACACCTTC
NA	TRBV9	NA	TRBJ1-1	CASSQRGGTNTEAFF	TGTGCCAGCAGCCAGCGAGGAGGGACGAACACTGAAGCTTTCTTT
TRBD1	TRBV27	NA	TRBJ2-1	CASSPGTGSYNEQFF	TGTGCCAGCAGTCCCGGGACAGGGTCCTACAATGAGCAGTTCTTC
NA	TRBV6-1	few	TRBJ1-2	CASSEEGSYGYTF	TGTGCCAGCAGTGAGGAGGGGAGCTATGGCTACACCTTC
NA	TRBV7-2	NA	TRBJ1-5	CASSIGTVNQPQHF	TGTGCCAGCAGCATTGGGACGGTCAATCAGCCCCAGCATTTT
TRBD2	TRBV5-8	NA	TRBJ2-3	CASSPGLALTDTQYF	TGTGCCAGCAGCCCTGGACTAGCGCTCACAGATACGCAGTATTTT
NA	TRBV7-2	NA	TRBJ1-2	CASSLGPGYTF	TGTGCCAGCAGCTTAGGGCCTGGCTACACCTTC
TRBD2	TRBV5-4	NA	TRBJ2-2	CASSPTSGRRNTGELFF	TGTGCCAGCAGCCCGACTAGCGGGAGGAGAAATACCGGGGAGCTGTTTTTT
NA	TRBV7-8	once	TRBJ2-7	CASSPRPYEQYF	TGTGCCAGCAGCCCGCGCCCCTACGAGCAGTACTTC
NA	TRBV28	NA	TRBJ1-2	CASSLGVHYGYTF	TGTGCCAGCAGTTTAGGGGTTCACTATGGCTACACCTTC
NA	TRBV7-2	NA	TRBJ2-3	CASSSWEDTQYF	TGTGCCAGCAGCTCATGGGAGGATACGCAGTATTTT
NA	TRBV5-1	few	TRBJ2-2	CASSSTTVTGELFF	TGCGCCAGCAGCTCCACGACAGTTACCGGGGAGCTGTTTTTT
NA	TRBV11-3	NA	TRBJ2-4	CASSLDSGSQNIQYF	TGTGCCAGCAGCTTAGATAGTGGATCACAAAACATTCAGTACTTC
NA	TRBV7-6	NA	TRBJ2-3	CASSLLTLGDTQYF	TGTGCCAGCAGCTTACTCACGTTGGGGGATACGCAGTATTTT
NA	TRBV6-1	NA	TRBJ1-1	CASSGGWANTEAFF	TGTGCCAGCAGTGGAGGGTGGGCGAACACTGAAGCTTTCTTT
NA	TRBV5-4	NA	TRBJ1-2	CASSLGQNYGYTF	TGTGCCAGCAGCTTGGGACAGAACTATGGCTACACCTTC
NA	TRBV7-2	NA	TRBJ1-1	CASSLARATLGTDTEAFF	TGTGCCAGCAGCTTAGCGCGAGCAACCCTGGGGACGGACACTGAAGCTTTCTTT
NA	TRBV21-1	NA	TRBJ2-5	CASSKDRGRGSSYQETQYF	TGTGCCAGCAGCAAAGATAGGGGCAGGGGTTCGTCGTACCAAGAGACCCAGTACTTC
NA	TRBV5-1	NA	TRBJ1-1	CASRLETGYEAFF	TGCGCCAGCAGATTGGAGACAGGCTATGAAGCTTTCTTT
TRBD1	TRBV5-8	NA	TRBJ1-4	CASSRGQAEKLFF	TGTGCCAGCAGTCGAGGACAGGCCGAAAAACTGTTTTTT
TRBD2	TRBV25-1	NA	TRBJ2-3	CASSGLAGAATDTQYF	TGTGCCAGCAGTGGATTAGCGGGGGCGGCCACAGATACGCAGTATTTT
TRBD1	TRBV9	NA	TRBJ1-2	CASSPGQAINYGYTF	TGTGCCAGCAGCCCCGGACAGGCGATTAACTATGGCTACACCTTC
NA	TRBV6-1	many	TRBJ2-7	CASSSIYEQYF	TGTGCCAGCAGTTCCATCTACGAGCAGTACTTC
NA	TRBV14	few	TRBJ1-2	CASSQVYQGSGYTF	TGTGCCAGCAGCCAAGTGTATCAGGGGAGCGGCTACACCTTC
NA	TRBV6-5	NA	TRBJ1-2	CASSYSRLGFYGYTF	TGTGCCAGCAGTTACTCGCGGCTGGGGTTCTATGGCTACACCTTC
NA	TRBV12-1	NA	TRBJ1-2	CASSFARDSHNYGYTF	TGTGCCAGCAGCTTTGCGCGTGACAGTCATAACTATGGCTACACCTTC
TRBD1	TRBV28	NA	TRBJ2-2	CASNRQGAAGELFF	TGTGCCAGCAACCGTCAGGGGGCGGCCGGGGAGCTGTTTTTT
TRBD1	TRBV4-2	few	TRBJ1-2	CASSQPRGQGSYGYTF	TGTGCCAGCAGCCAACCTCGGGGACAGGGTAGCTATGGCTACACCTTC
NA	TRBV5-1	NA	TRBJ2-5	CASSLASLPQETQYF	TGCGCCAGCAGCTTGGCCTCGCTACCTCAAGAGACCCAGTACTTC